One and the same sample provided the 14 T cell receptor beta chains below, sequenced in a study of response to subunit inactivated influenza vaccine (dated by TCRdb to the late 2010s). Library creation used RT-PCR. The reads were generated on an Illumina HiSeq 2500. In-frame beta chains were kept once TCRdb had trimmed the public reads at Q25 with fastp and called clones with MiXCR. CDR3 protein duplicates are merged, each entry listing the most common genes and DNA. Recorded for this sample are around 650,000 distinct CDR3 sequences; around a sixth of them occurred a single time. The ten top clones hold 11% of the sample. Specimen: PBMCs from blood, collected approximately 13 days after vaccination. These receptors were collected from a man aged 50 to 59 who received an inactivated influenza vaccine. Donor details come from another sample of the same person, matched by shared clones.

This clonotype was detected a few times. This chain uses TRBV11-2 with TRBJ2-5; TRBD2 aligns across 15 bases. CDR1 is SGHAT, CDR2 FQNNGV, per germline. The CDR3 has 18 residues. The J segment lost 2 bases and the V segment lost 5 bases, leaving 9 bases of the junction unmatched. CDR3 loop: CASSLGTSGRPLQETQYF. DNA for the CDR3: TGTGCCAGCAGCCTTGGGACTAGCGGGAGGCCTTTACAAGAGACCCAGTACTTC.

The sample holds a few counts of this clonotype. V is TRBV2 and J is TRBJ1-1; 12 positions agree with TRBD1. The germline CDR1 and CDR2 sequences are SNHLY and FYNNEI. The CDR3 extends over 15 amino acids. V was clipped by 6 bases and J by 3 bases; unmatched bases: 5. This CDR3 reads CASRPGTGGYTEAFF. Written as DNA, the CDR3 is TGTGCCAGCAGACCCGGGACAGGGGGCTACACTGAAGCTTTCTTT.

The CDR3 DNA reads as TGTGCCAGCAGCTCCCTTAAGGAGACCCAGTACTTC. It specifies CASSSLKETQYF. The genes are TRBV7-2 and TRBJ2-5; D call uncertain. The CDR3 runs to 12 residues. V lost 4 bases and J lost 5, with 8 bases in between. Germline CDR1 reads SGHTA; CDR2 reads FQGNSA.

This chain connects TRBV2 to TRBJ1-1; possible D gene TRBD1, 6 bases. The CDR3 has 14 amino acids. The ends were cut back, 2 bases at V and 0 bases at J, with 7 bases in the middle. Germline lookup yields CDR1 SNHLY and CDR2 FYNNEI. The chain's CDR3 is CASSEWDMNTEAFF. CDR3 coding DNA: TGTGCCAGCAGTGAATGGGACATGAACACTGAAGCTTTCTTT.

This clonotype has more than one count but fewer than ten. The chain recombines TRBV7-2 with TRBJ2-5; 9 nucleotides match TRBD2. Losses at the gene ends were 4 bases for V and 2 bases for J; bases not matched to a gene: 11. CDR1 is SGHTA and CDR2 is FQGNSA in the germline V gene. The CDR3 is 17 residues long. The CDR3 loop reads CASSSRRASGVQETQYF. The CDR3 DNA reads as TGTGCCAGCAGCTCCCGCCGGGCTAGCGGGGTACAAGAGACCCAGTACTTC.

In nucleotides, the CDR3 is TGTGCCAGCAGAAAGGAGGCGGGCACCGGGGAGCTGTTTTTT. It translates to CASRKEAGTGELFF. The J gene is TRBJ2-2, the V gene TRBV3-1, with D tentatively TRBD2 (5 bases). The CDR3 sequence is 14 residues long. CDR1 LGHDT and CDR2 YNNKEL come from the germline V gene (reference sequence). The V gene lost 6 bases and the J gene lost 4 bases, with 12 bases spanning the gap. Variable domain in full (rest from reference TRBV3-1 and TRBJ2-2): DTAVSQTPKYLVTQMGNDKSIKCEQNLGHDTMYWYKQDSKKFLKIMFSYNNKELIINETVPNRFSPKSPDKAHLNLHINSLELGDSAVYFCASRKEAGTGELFFGEGSRLTVL.

This clonotype was seen only a few times. The chain uses TRBV11-2 and TRBJ2-1, with D possibly being TRBD2 (5 bases). The CDR3 covers 17 residues. Trimming stripped 0 bases from V and 4 bases from J, with 16 bases between. Germline V gene data show CDR1 as SGHAT and CDR2 as FQNNGV. The CDR3 here is CASSLDPSGGPYNEQFF. The CDR3 DNA is TGTGCCAGCAGCTTAGATCCTAGTGGAGGCCCATACAATGAGCAGTTCTTC.

The chain is built from TRBV4-2 and TRBJ2-5; 8 bases match TRBD2. This CDR3 region has 15 residues. Germline CDR1 reads LGHNA; CDR2 reads YNFKEQ. Germline trimming cut 10 bases from V and 3 bases from J; bases unmatched to any gene: 13. This CDR3 reads CATETGGPEKETQYF. The CDR3 nucleotides read TGTGCCACAGAGACGGGAGGGCCTGAGAAAGAGACCCAGTACTTC.

The J gene is TRBJ2-3, the V gene TRBV29-1; TRBD1 matches 10 bases. CDR3 length: 15 residues. Trimming cost V 2 bases and J 4 bases; bases outside gene matches: 6. CDR1 is SQVTM and CDR2 is ANQGSEA in the germline V gene. The CDR3 DNA reads as TGCAGCGTTGAAAAAGTGGGACAGGGGTCAGATACGCAGTATTTT. Translating gives CSVEKVGQGSDTQYF.

This clonotype was detected a few times. The chain recombines TRBV12-5 with TRBJ1-4; 7 nucleotides align to TRBD1. Germline CDR1 and CDR2: LGHNT and FRNRAP. The CDR3 sequence is 16 residues long. V gave up 3 bases and J gave up 6 bases; unmatched junction bases: 10. The CDR3 DNA is TGTGCTAGTGGTTTCCCTCTGGGCAGGGGGGATGAAAAACTGTTTTTT. Protein product: CASGFPLGRGDEKLFF.

This clonotype has a handful of counts. As DNA, the CDR3 is TGTGCCAGCAGCTCCCGGGACAGGGTTGAAGCTTTCTTT. Its translation is CASSSRDRVEAFF. This chain uses TRBV7-2 with TRBJ1-1; 9 nucleotides align to TRBD1. Germline-derived CDR1 and CDR2 are SGHTA and FQGNSA. This CDR3 is 13 amino acids long. The ends lost 4 bases at V and 7 bases at J; junction bases unmatched: 4.

This clonotype was observed a handful of times. The chain employs TRBV5-1 and TRBJ2-6, with a tentative D call TRBD2 (5 bases). Trimming pared 3 bases from V and 0 bases from J, leaving 7 bases between. Germline-derived CDR1 and CDR2 are SGHRS and YFSETQ. The CDR3 runs to 15 residues. CDR3 DNA sequence: TGCGCCAGCAGCTCTAGCTTCTCTGGGGCCAACGTCCTGACTTTC. Translation: CASSSSFSGANVLTF. Variable domain in full (rest from reference TRBV5-1 and TRBJ2-6): KAGVTQTPRYLIKTRGQQVTLSCSPISGHRSVSWYQQTPGQGLQFLFEYFSETQRNKGNFPGRFSGRQFSNSRSEMNVSTLELGDSALYLCASSSSFSGANVLTFGAGSRLTVL.

This clonotype has only a few counts. The V call is TRBV25-1, the J call TRBJ2-7, with D uncertain. This CDR3 region has 11 residues. CDR1 MGHDK and CDR2 SYGVNS come from the germline V gene. With 6 bases removed from V and 5 bases from J, the gap between germline ends came to 8 bases. In DNA, the CDR3 is TGTGCCAGCAGCGGGTTTGACGAGCAGTACTTC. Protein: CASSGFDEQYF.

This clonotype was counted a few times. The genes are TRBV6-2 or TRBV6-3 and TRBJ2-3, with TRBD2 matching over 7 bases. The CDR3 has 15 amino acids. Losses at the gene ends were 8 bases for V and 6 bases for J; bases not matched to a gene: 14. Germline V gives CDR1 MNHEY, CDR2 SVGEGT. The DNA for the CDR3 is TGTGCCAGCTGCCGAGCGGGGCCCTGGGTGGATACGCAGTATTTT. Its translation: CASCRAGPWVDTQYF.